The 23 T cell receptor beta chains reported below all come from one sample, sequenced in a study of regulatory T cells in long-lasting Graves disease. Indicated time point: newly diagnosed GD, antithyroid drugs for less than 3 months. RNA isolated from PBMCs was used to make the TCR library. In building TCR beta libraries, iRepertoire HTBI primers were used together with Arm-PCR of CDR3 regions. TCRdb called the multiplex PCR reads again in MiXCR, with one record for every CDR3 protein. The sample consists of 350,000 to 400,000 distinct CDR3 sequences, roughly 15% of them appearing once. Sequenced here: peripheral blood mononuclear cells (PBMCs), sampled at new diagnosis, from a patient treated with antithyroid drugs. These receptors all come from a female donor with Graves disease.

In its sample, this clonotype was seen many times. The gene calls are TRBV13 and TRBJ1-3, with 7 bases matching TRBD1. Germline CDR1 and CDR2: PRHDT and FYEKMQ (reference sequence). Germline trimming cut 5 bases from V and 0 bases from J; bases unmatched to any gene: 13. This CDR3 contains 18 residues. The CDR3 here is CASSLLDRKVYSGNTIYF. The CDR3 bases are TGTGCCAGCAGCCTATTGGACAGGAAGGTTTACTCTGGAAACACCATATATTTT.

In DNA form, the CDR3 reads TGTGCCAGCAGCTTAGTCGGGGGCCAGGACACTGAAGCTTTCTTT. This translates into CASSLVGGQDTEAFF. The chain combines TRBV7-2 with TRBJ1-1, with a weak D call TRBD1 (6 bases). Trimming shortened V by 1 base and J by 3 bases, and 12 bases separated the two germline ends. CDR1 and CDR2 (germline): SGHTA, FQGNSA. The CDR3 is 15 amino acids.

This clonotype was counted ten times or more. The V call is TRBV5-6, the J call TRBJ1-1; the D is unclear. V lost 2 bases and J lost 1, with 15 bases in between. Germline CDR1 and CDR2: SGHDT and YYEEEE. CDR3 length: 16 residues. The CDR3 sequence: CASSFGQQLGNTEAFF. DNA for the CDR3: TGTGCCAGCAGCTTTGGCCAACAGCTTGGGAACACTGAAGCTTTCTTT.

J is TRBJ2-7 and V is TRBV2; D might be TRBD1 or TRBD2, each matching 6 bases. V gave up 1 base and J gave up 8 bases, with 12 bases separating them. The CDR3 is made up of 13 amino acids. Per the germline V gene, CDR1 is SNHLY and CDR2 is FYNNEI. This chain's CDR3 is CASSEEGGTKQYF. CDR3 DNA sequence: TGTGCCAGCAGTGAAGAAGGGGGGACAAAGCAGTACTTC.

This clonotype appeared a single time. The chain links TRBV6-5 to TRBJ1-5; D remains unclear. Trimming left V 2 bases short and J 7 bases short, with 12 bases between. Germline lookup yields CDR1 MNHEY and CDR2 SVGAGI. There are 14 residues in the CDR3. As DNA, the CDR3 is TGTGCCAGCAGTTACACCCGGGGTAGGCAGCCCCAGCATTTT. It translates to CASSYTRGRQPQHF.

This chain connects TRBV12-3 or TRBV12-4 to TRBJ2-2, with 9 nucleotides matching TRBD1. CDR3 length: 17 amino acids. V gave up 9 bases and J gave up 5 bases; unmatched junction bases: 16. CDR3 region: CASRQGGLWLDTGELFF. The CDR3 region has the DNA TGTGCCAGTCGACAGGGGGGTTTGTGGCTTGATACCGGGGAGCTGTTTTTT.

V usage is TRBV5-6 and J usage is TRBJ1-1, with TRBD1 matching over 7 bases. Trimming took 4 bases from V and 0 from J; bases not matched to a gene: 9. Germline V gives CDR1 SGHDT, CDR2 YYEEEE. The CDR3 has 16 residues. The DNA for the CDR3 is TGTGCCAGCAGCCCTCTACGGACAGGAGTGAACACTGAAGCTTTCTTT. Translating gives CASSPLRTGVNTEAFF.

This clonotype was seen a few times. The chain joins TRBV25-1 to TRBJ2-2; TRBD1 matches at 7 bases. After removal of 3 bases from V and 0 bases from J, the junction contained 4 bases not matched to a gene. The CDR3 has 16 amino acids. Per germline, CDR1 MGHDK and CDR2 SYGVNS. CDR3 sequence reads: CASSDIGTANTGELFF. The CDR3 coding sequence is TGTGCCAGCAGTGATATAGGGACAGCGAACACCGGGGAGCTGTTTTTT. Variable domain in full (rest from reference TRBV25-1 and TRBJ2-2): EADIYQTPRYLVIGTGKKITLECSQTMGHDKMYWYQQDPGMELHLIHYSYGVNSTEKGDLSSESTVSRIRTEHFPLTLESARPSHTSQYLCASSDIGTANTGELFFGEGSRLTVL.

This chain uses TRBV11-2 with TRBJ2-7; 10 bases match TRBD2. V dropped 1 base and J dropped 2; count of bases not matched to a gene: 5. The germline gives CDR1 SGHAT, CDR2 FQNNGV. This CDR3 comprises 16 residues. The CDR3 bases are TGTGCCAGCAGCTTAGCCAGCGGGAGGGCCGCCTACGAGCAGTACTTC. It yields the protein CASSLASGRAAYEQYF.

This clonotype was seen only a few times. CDR3 sequence reads: CASSHTRGGRRWNYGYTF. Written as DNA, the CDR3 is TGCGCCAGCAGCCATACAAGGGGTGGGAGGCGATGGAACTATGGCTACACCTTC. The chain has TRBV4-1 and TRBJ1-2; D perhaps matches TRBD1 (5 bases). Germline loops: CDR1 MGHRA, CDR2 YSYEKL. The V gene lost 3 bases and the J gene lost 2 bases, with 22 bases spanning the gap. The CDR3 extends over 18 amino acids.

The rearrangement joins TRBV6-1 to TRBJ2-2, with D perhaps TRBD1 (5 bases). This CDR3 region has 16 residues. V dropped 6 bases and J dropped 2 bases, with 16 bases sitting between them. CDR1 MNHNS and CDR2 SASEGT come from the germline V gene. CDR3 DNA sequence: TGTGCCAGCAGCTACCCCGGACACTCAAACACCGGGGAGCTGTTTTTT. It yields the protein CASSYPGHSNTGELFF.

Ten or more counts support this clonotype. The germline gene is not matched at one end of the junction; a read error may be the cause. The rearrangement links TRBV11-2 to TRBJ2-5; D is unclear. This CDR3 spans 13 amino acids. Germline V gene data show CDR1 as SGHAT and CDR2 as FQNNGV. The DNA of the CDR3 is TGTGCCAGCAGCTCGGGCAGGCAAGGGACCCAGTACTTC. Translating gives CASSSGRQGTQYF.

Note on this clonotype: Given a far larger clone just one base away, this is likely a sequencing read error. The rearrangement uses TRBV10-3 and TRBJ2-7; TRBD1 matches 7 bases. The CDR3 is 14 residues long. After removal of 4 bases from V and 3 bases from J, the junction contained 6 bases not matched to a gene. In germline, CDR1 is ENHRY, CDR2 SYGVKD. Here the CDR3 reads CAISAGTVDYEQYF. DNA for the CDR3: TGTGCCATCAGTGCCGGGACAGTAGACTACGAGCAGTACTTC.

This clonotype was detected a few times. CDR3 in DNA: TGCAGTGCTCCCTCCACCGACAGGGTATTTCTCGGTGAGCAGTTCTTC. The encoded protein is CSAPSTDRVFLGEQFF. The chain links TRBV20-1 to TRBJ2-1; 7 bases fit TRBD1. This CDR3 is 16 amino acids long. V trimming: 5 bases; J trimming: 9 bases; junction bases outside the gene matches: 19. Germline lookup yields CDR1 DFQATT and CDR2 SNEGSKA (reference sequence).

This clonotype was recorded at least ten times. The chain uses TRBV4-1 and TRBJ2-5; 8 positions match TRBD1. The germline gives CDR1 MGHRA, CDR2 YSYEKL. CDR3 length: 16 residues. V lost 1 base, J lost 5 bases, and 9 bases stayed unmatched. CDR3 region: CASSQGPTGGTETQYF. CDR3 sequence (DNA): TGCGCCAGCAGCCAAGGACCTACAGGGGGGACGGAGACCCAGTACTTC.

At least ten counts were recorded for this clonotype. DNA for the CDR3: TGTGCCAGCAGCCCACGTACCGGGACATCCAAAAACATTCAGTACTTC. It translates to CASSPRTGTSKNIQYF. The J gene is TRBJ2-4, the V gene TRBV3-1, with D possibly TRBD1 on 6 matching bases. CDR3 length: 16 amino acids. Trimming cost V 4 bases and J 2 bases, with 15 bases left between them. Per the germline V gene, CDR1 is LGHDT and CDR2 is YNNKEL (reference sequence).

In this sample, this clonotype turned up a few times. The chain links TRBV4-3 to TRBJ2-1; 7 bases are shared with TRBD2. Germline V gene data show CDR1 as LGHNA and CDR2 as YSLEER. This CDR3 comprises 15 residues. The V and J ends lost 0 bases and 3 bases, in that order; junction bases with no gene match: 2. Written as DNA, the CDR3 is TGCGCCAGCAGCCAAGAAGCGGGATACTACAATGAGCAGTTCTTC. Translation: CASSQEAGYYNEQFF.

Regarding this clonotype: A far larger clone is one nucleotide away, so this likely arose from a read error. The chain employs TRBV27 and TRBJ2-6, with D perhaps TRBD1 (5 bases). Germline loops: CDR1 MNHEY, CDR2 SMNVEV (reference sequence). The CDR3 is 16 residues long. The CDR3 coding sequence is TGTGCCAGCAGTTTGGGCTGGAACTCTGGGGCCAACGTCCTGGCTTTC. Translated, it gives CASSLGWNSGANVLAF.

This clonotype was counted many times. This chain links TRBV18 with TRBJ1-1; D perhaps matches TRBD1 (5 bases). The CDR3 totals 13 residues. Deletions cut 2 bases from V and 8 bases from J, with 12 bases between. Germline CDR1 is KGHSH and CDR2 is LQKENI. CDR3 nucleotide sequence: TGTGCCAGCTCACCAATTAGGGCAGGGGAAGCTTTCTTT. Protein product: CASSPIRAGEAFF.

This clonotype has at least ten counts. The chain carries TRBV28 and TRBJ2-7; D possibly matches TRBD1 or TRBD2 (5 bases each). Germline CDR1 reads MDHEN; CDR2 reads SYDVKM. CDR3 length equals 15 residues. Trimming shortened V by 5 bases and J by 4 bases, and 18 bases separated the two germline ends. The CDR3 spells CASSPRPSGRYEQYF. The CDR3 bases are TGTGCCAGCAGTCCCCGCCCCTCAGGGAGATACGAGCAGTACTTC.

The chain joins TRBV7-2 to TRBJ1-5, with 8 bases fitting TRBD1. V gave up 1 base and J gave up 5 bases; unmatched junction bases: 4. Germline loops: CDR1 SGHTA, CDR2 FQGNSA. The CDR3 is 15 residues long. The CDR3 sequence is CASSLDARGHQPQHF. CDR3 sequence (DNA): TGTGCCAGCAGCTTAGATGCCAGGGGGCATCAGCCCCAGCATTTT. Supplemented by reference TRBV7-2 and TRBJ1-5, the full variable domain reads GAGVSQSPSNKVTEKGKDVELRCDPISGHTALYWYRQSLGQGLEFLIYFQGNSAPDKSGLPSDRFSAERTGGSVSTLTIQRTQQEDSAVYLCASSLDARGHQPQHFGDGTRLSIL.

To note about this clonotype: A much larger clone is a single base away; this may be a read error. The chain carries TRBV4-3 and TRBJ2-1, with D possibly matching TRBD2 (5 bases). The V gene's germline CDR1 is LGHNA and CDR2 YSLEER. The CDR3 sequence is 16 residues long. With 4 bases removed from V and 4 bases from J, the gap between germline ends came to 17 bases. The CDR3 sequence: CASSPTRASMYNEQFF. The CDR3 DNA reads TGCGCCAGCAGCCCAACAAGGGCTAGCATGTACAATGAGCAGTTCTTC.

This clonotype came up a few times. The rearrangement uses TRBV7-7 and TRBJ2-7; D is uncertain. Trimming took off 4 bases at V and 6 bases at J, with 13 bases between the two ends. Germline values: CDR1 SSHAT, CDR2 FNYEAQ (reference sequence). The CDR3 has 13 residues. CDR3 bases: TGTGCCAGCAGCTCCTCAAGAGTGGGCGAGCAGTACTTC. Translation gives CASSSSRVGEQYF.